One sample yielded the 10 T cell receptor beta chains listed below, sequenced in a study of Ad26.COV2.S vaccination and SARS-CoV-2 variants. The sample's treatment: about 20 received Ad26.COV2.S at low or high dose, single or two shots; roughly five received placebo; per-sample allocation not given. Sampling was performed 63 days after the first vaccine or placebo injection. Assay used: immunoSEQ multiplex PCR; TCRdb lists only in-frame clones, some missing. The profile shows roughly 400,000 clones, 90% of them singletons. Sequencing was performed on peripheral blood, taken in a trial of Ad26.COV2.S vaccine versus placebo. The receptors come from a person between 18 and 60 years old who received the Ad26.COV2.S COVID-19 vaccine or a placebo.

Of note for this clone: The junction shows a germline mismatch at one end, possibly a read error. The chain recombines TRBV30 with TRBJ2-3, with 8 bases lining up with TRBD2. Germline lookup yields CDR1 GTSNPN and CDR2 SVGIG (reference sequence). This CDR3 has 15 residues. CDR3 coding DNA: TGTGCCCGGAGCTTGGCTAGCGGGAGCACAGATACGCAGTATTTT. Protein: CARSLASGSTDTQYF.

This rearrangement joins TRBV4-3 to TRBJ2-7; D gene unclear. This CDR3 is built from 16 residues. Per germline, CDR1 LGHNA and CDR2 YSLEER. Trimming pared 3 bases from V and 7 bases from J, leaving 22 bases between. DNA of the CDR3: TGCGCCAGCAGCCAGATAGAGGCCTCCACCAAGTCTGAGCAGTACTTC. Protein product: CASSQIEASTKSEQYF.

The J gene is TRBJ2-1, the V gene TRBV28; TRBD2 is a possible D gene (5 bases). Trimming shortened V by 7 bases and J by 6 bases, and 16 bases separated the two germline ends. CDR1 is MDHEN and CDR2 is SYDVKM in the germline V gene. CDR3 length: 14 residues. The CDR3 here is CASTLLSTSNEQFF. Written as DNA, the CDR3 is TGTGCCAGCACCCTATTATCAACTAGCAATGAGCAGTTCTTC.

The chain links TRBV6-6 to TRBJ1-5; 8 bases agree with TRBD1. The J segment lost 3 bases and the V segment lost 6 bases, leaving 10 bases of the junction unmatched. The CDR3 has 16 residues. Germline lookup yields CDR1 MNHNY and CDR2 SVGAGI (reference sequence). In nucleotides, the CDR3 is TGTGCCAGCAGAACTGGACAGGGTCTCGCCAATCAGCCCCAGCATTTT. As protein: CASRTGQGLANQPQHF.

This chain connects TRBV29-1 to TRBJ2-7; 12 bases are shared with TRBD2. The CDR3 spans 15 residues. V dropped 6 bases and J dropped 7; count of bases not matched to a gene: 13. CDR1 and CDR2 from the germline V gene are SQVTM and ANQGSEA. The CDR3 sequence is CSVESSGRGVGEQYF. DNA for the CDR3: TGCAGCGTGGAATCTAGCGGGAGGGGGGTTGGTGAGCAGTACTTC.

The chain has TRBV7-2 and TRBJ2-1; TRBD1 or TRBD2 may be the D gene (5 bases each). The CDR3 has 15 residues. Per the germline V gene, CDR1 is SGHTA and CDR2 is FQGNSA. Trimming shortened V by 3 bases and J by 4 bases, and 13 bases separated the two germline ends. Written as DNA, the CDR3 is TGTGCCAGCAGCTTGGGGGAAAGAGGGTACAATGAGCAGTTCTTC. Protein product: CASSLGERGYNEQFF.

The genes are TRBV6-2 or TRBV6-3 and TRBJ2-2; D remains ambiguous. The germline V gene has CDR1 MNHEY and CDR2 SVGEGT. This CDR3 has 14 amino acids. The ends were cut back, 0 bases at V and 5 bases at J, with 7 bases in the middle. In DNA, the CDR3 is TGTGCCAGCAGTTACTCCTGGGGAACCGGGGAGCTGTTTTTT. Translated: CASSYSWGTGELFF.

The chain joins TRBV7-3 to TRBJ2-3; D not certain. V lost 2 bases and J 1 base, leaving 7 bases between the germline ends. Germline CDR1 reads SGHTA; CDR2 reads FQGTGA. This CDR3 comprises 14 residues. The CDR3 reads CASSLAVGTDTQYF. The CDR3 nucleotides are TGTGCCAGCAGCTTAGCGGTCGGCACAGATACGCAGTATTTT.

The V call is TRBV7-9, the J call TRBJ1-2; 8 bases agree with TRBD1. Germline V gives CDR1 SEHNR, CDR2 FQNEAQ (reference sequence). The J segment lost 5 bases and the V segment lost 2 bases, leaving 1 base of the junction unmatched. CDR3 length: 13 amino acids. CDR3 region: CASSLNRGYGYTF. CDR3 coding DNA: TGTGCCAGCAGCTTAAACAGGGGGTATGGCTACACCTTC. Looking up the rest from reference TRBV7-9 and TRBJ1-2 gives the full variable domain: DTGVSQNPRHKITKRGQNVTFRCDPISEHNRLYWYRQTLGQGPEFLTYFQNEAQLEKSRLLSDRFSAERPKGSFSTLEIQRTEQGDSAMYLCASSLNRGYGYTFGSGTRLTVV.

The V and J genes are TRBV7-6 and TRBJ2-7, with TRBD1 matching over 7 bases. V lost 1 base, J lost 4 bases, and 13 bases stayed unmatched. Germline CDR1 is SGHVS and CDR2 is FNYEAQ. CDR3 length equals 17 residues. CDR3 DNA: TGTGCCAGCAGCTTAGTGGCCCACGGGACAGAACCGTACGAGCAGTACTTC. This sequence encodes CASSLVAHGTEPYEQYF.